These T cell receptor beta chains were read from a single sample in a study of OX40 agonist ivuxolimab in advanced cancers. Assay used: immunoSEQ multiplex PCR; TCRdb lists only in-frame clones, some missing. The table shows 70,000 to 80,000 clones, with about 94% occurring only once. Sequencing used CD4+ or CD8+ T cells sorted from blood, obtained in a trial of the OX40 agonist ivuxolimab. The receptors shown here come from an adult with an advanced solid tumor such as melanoma, head and neck, liver or kidney cancer. Each CDR3 is given with its conserved first and last residue. Fields, in order: V gene, J gene, D gene, clone size, CDR3 protein, CDR3 DNA. D genes are given only for firm matches. The size of a clone is reported for some rows only, either as once, few or many, or as a class for expanded clones.

TRBV9	TRBJ2-1	NA	NA	CASGRMVDNNEQFF	TGTGCCAGCGGACGTATGGTTGACAACAATGAGCAGTTCTTC
TRBV10-3	TRBJ1-3	TRBD1	NA	CAIRQGGNTIYF	TGTGCCATCCGACAGGGTGGAAACACCATATATTTT
TRBV6-1	TRBJ2-7	NA	NA	CASSDNGAVYEQYF	TGTGCCAGCAGTGACAATGGGGCTGTCTACGAGCAGTACTTC
TRBV19	TRBJ2-4	NA	NA	CASSPAEIAKNIQYF	TGTGCCAGTAGCCCCGCCGAAATAGCCAAAAACATTCAGTACTTC
TRBV18	TRBJ2-3	TRBD1	few	CASSPGTGLDTQYF	TGTGCCAGCTCACCCGGGACAGGGTTAGATACGCAGTATTTT
TRBV5-6	TRBJ2-7	TRBD2	NA	CTGSLGREVYEQYF	TGTACGGGGAGTCTGGGGCGGGAGGTCTACGAGCAGTACTTC
TRBV6-6	TRBJ1-3	NA	NA	CASSPRGVNSGNTIYF	TGTGCCAGCAGTCCCAGGGGAGTTAACTCTGGAAACACCATATATTTT
TRBV7-2	TRBJ2-3	TRBD2	NA	CASSLGFAGGGTDTQYF	TGTGCCAGCAGCTTAGGGTTCGCGGGAGGGGGTACAGATACGCAGTATTTT
TRBV6-1	TRBJ2-2	TRBD2	NA	CASSVGEGVGELFF	TGTGCCAGCAGTGTAGGGGAGGGTGTCGGGGAGCTGTTTTTT
TRBV19	TRBJ1-5	NA	NA	CASSIGQLNQPQHF	TGTGCCAGTAGTATAGGACAGCTCAATCAGCCCCAGCATTTT
TRBV4-2	TRBJ2-1	NA	NA	CASSQEKGYADYNEQFF	TGTGCCAGCAGCCAAGAGAAAGGGTATGCGGACTACAATGAGCAGTTCTTC
TRBV11-3	TRBJ1-4	TRBD1	NA	CASSSQGTNEKLFF	TGTGCCAGCAGCTCACAGGGGACAAATGAAAAACTGTTTTTT
TRBV10-3	TRBJ2-5	TRBD2	once	CAITPGLASQETQYF	TGTGCCATCACCCCGGGACTAGCGAGTCAAGAGACCCAGTACTTC
TRBV7-9	TRBJ2-5	NA	NA	CASSTSWRQYF	TGTGCCAGCAGCACTAGTTGGCGGCAGTACTTC
TRBV6-5	TRBJ2-3	NA	NA	CASSPRGGGTDTQYF	TGTGCCAGCAGCCCCAGAGGCGGGGGCACAGATACGCAGTATTTT
TRBV7-9	TRBJ1-4	NA	NA	CASSLQPLRDNEKLFF	TGTGCCAGCAGCTTACAACCTCTGAGAGACAATGAAAAACTGTTTTTT
TRBV5-1	TRBJ2-3	NA	NA	CASSWSTDTQYF	TGCGCCAGCAGCTGGAGTACAGATACGCAGTATTTT
TRBV6-1	TRBJ1-1	NA	NA	CASSEGLNTEAFF	TGTGCCAGCAGTGAGGGACTGAACACTGAAGCTTTCTTT
TRBV10-3	TRBJ2-2	TRBD2	NA	CAIKELAGAGELFF	TGTGCCATCAAGGAGCTAGCGGGAGCCGGGGAGCTGTTTTTT
TRBV18	TRBJ1-2	NA	NA	CASSSDSNYGYTF	TGTGCCAGCTCGTCGGACAGCAACTATGGCTACACCTTC
TRBV10-2	TRBJ1-5	NA	NA	CASSEGQPNQPQHF	TGCGCCAGCAGTGAGGGGCAGCCCAATCAGCCCCAGCATTTT
TRBV7-8	TRBJ2-7	TRBD2	NA	CASSFGLAGSYEQYF	TGTGCCAGCAGCTTCGGACTAGCGGGGTCCTACGAGCAGTACTTC
TRBV7-2	TRBJ2-1	TRBD2	NA	CASSSAGTSGVDEQFF	TGTGCCAGCAGCTCAGCCGGGACTAGCGGGGTCGATGAGCAGTTCTTC
TRBV27	TRBJ2-2	NA	NA	CASRSGLFGELFF	TGTGCCAGCAGATCCGGGCTTTTTGGGGAGCTGTTTTTT
TRBV6-1	TRBJ1-2	NA	NA	CASSEVRGELGYTF	TGTGCCAGCAGTGAGGTTAGGGGAGAGTTAGGCTACACCTTC
TRBV6-5	TRBJ1-2	TRBD1	NA	CASSLGQGQGYTF	TGTGCCAGCAGCCTGGGACAGGGACAGGGCTACACCTTC
TRBV19	TRBJ2-7	TRBD2	NA	CASSPAGLAGLSLNEQYF	TGTGCCAGTAGTCCTGCAGGACTAGCGGGACTTAGTCTGAACGAGCAGTACTTC
TRBV6-5	TRBJ2-7	NA	NA	CASSYHSTEGEQYF	TGTGCCAGCAGTTACCATTCGACAGAGGGCGAGCAGTACTTC
TRBV7-7	TRBJ2-5	TRBD1	NA	CASSSTGEAQYF	TGTGCCAGCAGCTCGACAGGGGAGGCCCAGTACTTC
TRBV7-6	TRBJ2-2	NA	NA	CASSRRRAGGELFF	TGTGCCAGCAGTCGGCGGCGGGCCGGCGGGGAGCTGTTTTTT
TRBV7-9	TRBJ2-2	NA	NA	CASSYRTEFTGELFF	TGTGCCAGCAGCTACCGGACGGAATTCACCGGGGAGCTGTTTTTT
TRBV9	TRBJ2-2	TRBD2	NA	CASSVELAGPGELFF	TGTGCCAGCAGCGTAGAACTAGCGGGACCTGGGGAGCTGTTTTTT
TRBV4-1	TRBJ2-7	NA	NA	CASSQDPAGNAYEQYF	TGCGCCAGCAGCCAAGATCCGGCGGGAAACGCCTACGAGCAGTACTTC
TRBV19	TRBJ1-2	NA	few	CASRAVNYGYTF	TGTGCCAGTAGGGCCGTTAACTATGGCTACACCTTC
TRBV2	TRBJ1-4	NA	NA	CASSEQGREKLFF	TGTGCCAGCAGTGAACAGGGGCGGGAAAAACTGTTTTTT
TRBV7-9	TRBJ1-4	TRBD1	NA	CASSQEWDREKLFF	TGTGCCAGCAGCCAGGAGTGGGACAGAGAAAAACTGTTTTTT
TRBV19	TRBJ2-6	NA	NA	CASSHQGAGANVLTF	TGTGCCAGTAGTCATCAGGGCGCTGGGGCCAACGTCCTGACTTTC
TRBV6-5	TRBJ2-7	TRBD1	NA	CASTKQGWYEQYF	TGTGCCAGCACAAAACAGGGGTGGTACGAGCAGTACTTC
TRBV10-3	TRBJ2-1	TRBD2	NA	CAINPGTSKSGEQFF	TGTGCCATCAACCCCGGGACTAGTAAATCAGGTGAGCAGTTCTTC
TRBV5-6	TRBJ1-2	NA	NA	CASSRTYGYTF	TGTGCCAGCAGCCGGACCTATGGCTACACCTTC
TRBV7-8	TRBJ2-5	NA	NA	CASSLAEAAQETQYF	TGTGCCAGCAGCTTAGCGGAGGCCGCCCAAGAGACCCAGTACTTC